This TCR beta chain was profiled in a study of Ad26.COV2.S vaccination and SARS-CoV-2 variants. General study points: For non-spike TCRs, breadth in vaccine recipients resembled that in placebo recipients.

Clones were read by immunoSEQ multiplex PCR, and TCRdb kept only the in-frame ones, dropping some. The sample has about 400,000 clones; approximately 89% are singletons. Turning to this clone: No antigen is known for it.

The CDR3 is made up of 14 amino acids. V shed 3 bases, J shed 5 bases, and the junction held 5 bases outside the gene matches. Germline-derived CDR1 and CDR2 are SGDLS and YYNGEE. Treatment here: over 15 received Ad26.COV2.S at low or high dose, single or two shots; roughly 5 received placebo; per-sample allocation not given. Repertoires come from day 63 after the first vaccine or placebo injection. Sequenced here: peripheral blood, sampled in a trial of Ad26.COV2.S vaccine versus placebo. The gene calls are TRBV9 and TRBJ2-3, with 8 bases identical to TRBD1. The TCR originated in a person aged 18-65 years who received the Ad26.COV2.S COVID-19 vaccine or a placebo. CDR3 bases: TGTGCCAGCAGCGGCAGGGGGCTGGGAGATACGCAGTATTTT. This codes for CASSGRGLGDTQYF.